The T cell receptor beta chain described here comes from a study of T cells in Graves' hyperthyroidism and ophthalmopathy. RNA transcripts provided the source from which TCR beta CDR3 regions were amplified. HTBI primers were the set used in a first-round RT-PCR of the TCR CDR3. TCRdb recomputed calls from the multiplex PCR reads with MiXCR, one row per CDR3 protein. The table records some 600,000 distinct CDR3 sequences, about 14% of them present only once. This clonotype was seen ten or more times. Hyperthyroidism in the patients, aged 18 to 65, was newly diagnosed and under 2 months in duration. Material: blood. This clonotype originated in a woman aged 25-40 years with Graves' hyperthyroidism that later progressed to Graves' ophthalmopathy.

As DNA, the CDR3 is TGTGCCAGCAGTTGGGACAGGGCGGCCACAGATACGCAGTATTTT. This gives the protein CASSWDRAATDTQYF. V gene TRBV28 combines with J gene TRBJ2-3, with 9 nucleotides matching TRBD1. The CDR3 contains 15 residues. Germline trimming cut 4 bases from V and 2 bases from J; bases unmatched to any gene: 4. CDR1 is MDHEN, CDR2 SYDVKM, per germline.